Following are 8 T cell receptor beta chains from one sample sequenced in a study of tumor-infiltrating lymphocytes in primary liver carcinoma. Co-extraction yielded RNA and DNA from around 20-30 mg of unsorted bulk tissue. Synthesis of TCR beta cDNA was carried out from approximately 500 ng total RNA with a constant-region primer. TCR beta libraries came from three nested multiplex PCR rounds using slightly modified ARM-PCR. TRBV1-TRBV30 forward primers and a C-beta reverse primer were used in the first two PCR rounds, which each ran for approximately 9 cycles. TCRdb reprocessed the multiplex PCR reads with MiXCR, giving one entry per CDR3 protein. This repertoire shows 20,000 to 25,000 distinct CDR3 sequences, 70% to 90% found once; its top ten account for about a third. Sequencing was carried out using liver tumor tissue from sampling region 2. As to subset: tumor region T2, inferior pole. The receptors stem from a woman in her thirties with primary liver carcinoma and hepatitis B virus infection.

Remarks on this clonotype: Since no conserved phenylalanine or tryptophan closes the CDR3, a read error is the likely cause. This chain links TRBV6-5 with TRBJ1-6; D uncertain. The CDR3 loop spans 15 amino acids. V gave up 6 bases and J gave up 9 bases, with 18 bases separating them. Germline V CDR1 and CDR2: MNHEY, SVGAGI. The CDR3 nucleotides are TGTGCCAGCAGGGAAAGGAGTTTCCCCCTTTCACCCCTCCACTAT. This encodes CASRERSFPLSPLHY.

This clonotype occurred a few times. Being one base from a much bigger clone, this may be a read error. V gene TRBV29-1 combines with J gene TRBJ2-7; TRBD1 agrees at 8 bases. The CDR3 runs to 11 residues. The germline CDR1 and CDR2 sequences are SQVTM and ANQGSEA. The CDR3 nucleotides read TGCTGCGTTGGGACAGGTTCACGGCAGTACTTC. Translated: CCVGTGSRQYF.

This sequence joins TRBV5-5 and TRBJ2-3; the D gene is possibly TRBD2 (5 bases). The V gene's germline CDR1 is SGHKS and CDR2 YYEKEE (reference sequence). The V gene lost 6 bases and the J gene lost 7 bases, with 21 bases spanning the gap. The CDR3 loop spans 15 amino acids. CDR3 sequence: CASNFTSWIANTQYF. DNA of the CDR3: TGTGCCAGCAACTTTACTAGTTGGATAGCGAATACGCAGTATTTT.

In regard to this clonotype: Because the CDR3 is missing its conserved closing phenylalanine or tryptophan, this is likely a read error. The V gene is TRBV28, the J gene TRBJ1-5; tentatively, D is TRBD1 (5 bases). This CDR3 contains 12 residues. Germline lookup yields CDR1 MDHEN and CDR2 SYDVKM. V was clipped by 5 bases and J by 12 bases, with 14 bases between them. CDR3 region: CASSVSGRGQHS. DNA for the CDR3: TGTGCCAGCAGTGTCTCAGGGAGAGGCCAGCATTCT.

In its sample, this clonotype is large. The V and J genes are TRBV29-1 and TRBJ2-5; the D call may be TRBD1 or TRBD2 (5 bases each). Germline CDR1 is SQVTM and CDR2 is ANQGSEA. Trimming removed 2 bases from V and 5 bases from J, with 18 bases in between. This CDR3 has 15 residues. CDR3 bases: TGCAGCGTTGAAACCGGAAGGGGAGTGAGGGAGACCCAGTACTTC. It codes for CSVETGRGVRETQYF.

For the CDR3, the DNA is TGTGTCAGGAGTGCGGGAGGGGCCGGGGAGCTGTTTTTT. It translates to CVRSAGGAGELFF. This chain joins TRBV2 and TRBJ2-2, with 9 nucleotides matching TRBD2. The CDR3 loop spans 13 amino acids. In germline, CDR1 is SNHLY, CDR2 FYNNEI.

V usage is TRBV28 and J usage is TRBJ1-5; D is uncertain. Germline V lookup: CDR1 MDHEN, CDR2 SYDVKM. Trimming stripped 5 bases from V and 3 bases from J, with 20 bases between. The CDR3 contains 17 residues. The CDR3 DNA reads TGTGCCAGCAGTCCATTCACGGGAGGATGCTCCAATCAGCCCCAGCATTTT. It specifies CASSPFTGGCSNQPQHF. Looking up the rest from reference TRBV28 and TRBJ1-5 gives the full variable domain: DVKVTQSSRYLVKRTGEKVFLECVQDMDHENMFWYRQDPGLGLRLIYFSYDVKMKEKGDIPEGYSVSREKKERFSLILESASTNQTSMYLCASSPFTGGCSNQPQHFGDGTRLSIL.

In the case of this clonotype: Given a much more abundant clone one base away, this may be a read error. This chain joins TRBV29-1 and TRBJ2-7, with D perhaps TRBD1 (6 bases). Germline-derived CDR1 and CDR2 are SQVTM and ANQGSEA. V shed 4 bases and J shed 9 bases, with 13 bases lying between them. The CDR3 is made up of 11 amino acids. Here the CDR3 reads CSVGTDSRQYF. The DNA of the CDR3 is TGCAGCGTTGGGACAGATTCACGGCAGTACTTC.